This entry lists 18 T cell receptor beta chains sequenced from one sample in a study of cytomegalovirus exposure and HLA in healthy donors. 60 Vbeta and 13 Jbeta primers were used in PCR. The method was immunoSEQ multiplex PCR; TCRdb's version includes in-frame clones alone and lacks a portion of them. The sample records approximately 120,000 clones, 80% to 90% being singletons. What was sequenced was PBMCs. These receptors originate from a woman in her thirties in good health and CMV-seronegative.

This clone occurred a few times. CDR3: CASSNAWTSSYNEQFF. The CDR3 DNA sequence: TGTGCCAGCAGCAACGCCTGGACTAGCTCCTACAATGAGCAGTTCTTC. The chain couples TRBV5-6 to TRBJ2-1, with 7 bases lining up with TRBD2. The germline gives CDR1 SGHDT, CDR2 YYEEEE. The V segment lost 4 bases and the J segment 0 bases; nucleotides outside the gene matches: 7. This CDR3 is 16 amino acids long.

The chain combines TRBV6-4 with TRBJ2-1; TRBD2 aligns across 8 bases. Per the germline V gene, CDR1 is MRHNA and CDR2 is SNTAGT. Losses at the gene ends were 5 bases for V and 9 bases for J; bases not matched to a gene: 15. The length of the CDR3 is 16 residues. CDR3 sequence (DNA): TGTGCCAGCAGTCCTACTAGCGGAAGGCCCCGAACTGAGCAGTTCTTC. Protein: CASSPTSGRPRTEQFF.

The sample holds one count of this clone. The rearrangement joins TRBV2 to TRBJ2-7; 11 bases fit TRBD1. The CDR3 totals 12 residues. From germline, CDR1 is SNHLY and CDR2 FYNNEI. V lost 4 bases, J lost 9 bases, and 2 bases stayed unmatched. Here the CDR3 DNA reads TGTGCCAGCAGTGGGACAGGGGGCGTGCAGTACTTC. It encodes CASSGTGGVQYF.

This rearrangement joins TRBV5-6 to TRBJ1-6, with 7 bases fitting TRBD1. The V gene's germline CDR1 is SGHDT and CDR2 YYEEEE. Trimming cost V 3 bases and J 2 bases; bases outside gene matches: 5. This CDR3 has 16 residues. As DNA, the CDR3 is TGTGCCAGCAGCTCAACAGGGGCCACCTATAATTCACCCCTCCACTTT. As protein: CASSSTGATYNSPLHF.

The chain has TRBV12-2 and TRBJ2-5; the table's D call, TRBD2, has no DNA check behind it. TRBV12-2 is termed a pseudogene. This CDR3 has 16 residues. CDR3 protein: CASRHKGLGLAETQYF. CDR3 nucleotide sequence: TGTGCAAGTCGCCACAAAGGATTGGGACTAGCGGAGACCCAGTACTTC.

The chain is built from TRBV5-5 and TRBJ1-5; 8 bases agree with TRBD1. CDR3 size: 16 residues. J lost 6 bases, V lost 4 bases, and 12 bases had no gene match. The germline CDR1 and CDR2 sequences are SGHKS and YYEKEE (reference sequence). CDR3 residues: CASSATGAPLGQPQHF. CDR3 nucleotides: TGTGCCAGCAGCGCGACAGGGGCCCCGCTAGGTCAGCCCCAGCATTTT.

This clone was counted a few times. The rearrangement links TRBV5-1 to TRBJ1-1; unclear D gene. The V end was cut by 2 bases, the J end by 1 base, with 9 bases between. CDR1 SGHRS and CDR2 YFSETQ come from the germline V gene. The CDR3 sequence is 14 residues long. The CDR3 loop is CASSLQPSNTEAFF. As DNA, the CDR3 is TGCGCCAGCAGCTTACAGCCCTCGAACACTGAAGCTTTCTTT.

Details on this clone: Distinct nucleotide sequences in the sample also encode this CDR3. The V and J genes are TRBV19 and TRBJ1-5, with 7 nucleotides matching TRBD1. The length of the CDR3 is 17 residues. J was trimmed by 2 bases and V by 5 bases; bases with no gene match: 12. Germline lookup yields CDR1 LNHDA and CDR2 SQIVND (reference sequence). The CDR3 DNA reads TGTGCCAGTAGTCTCACCCGGGACAGCTCGGGCAATCAGCCCCAGCATTTT. As protein: CASSLTRDSSGNQPQHF.

This clone is a singleton in its sample. The CDR3 sequence: CASSQGAQETQYF. DNA for the CDR3: TGTGCCAGCAGCCAAGGGGCCCAAGAGACCCAGTACTTC. The genes are TRBV14 and TRBJ2-5, with unresolved D. V was cut by 1 base and J by 1 base, with 4 bases left in between. Germline values: CDR1 SGHDN, CDR2 FVKESK. The CDR3 sequence is 13 residues long.

V is TRBV21-1 and J is TRBJ1-2; the table's D gene call, TRBD1, was not cross checked with the DNA. TRBV21-1 is a listed pseudogene. The CDR3 consists of 14 residues. This chain's CDR3 is CASSNLSGAYGYTF. The CDR3 region has the DNA TGTGCCAGCAGCAACCTATCAGGGGCCTATGGCTACACCTTC.

J is TRBJ2-3 and V is TRBV27; D is undetermined. Trimming took 6 bases from V and 2 from J, leaving 3 bases between them. This CDR3 is 11 amino acids long. Germline CDR1 is MNHEY and CDR2 is SMNVEV (reference sequence). CDR3: CASRYTDTQYF. CDR3 DNA sequence: TGTGCCAGCAGGTACACAGATACGCAGTATTTT.

This chain joins TRBV27 and TRBJ2-7, with 8 bases fitting TRBD1. The CDR3 consists of 16 residues. V shed 10 bases, J shed 2 bases, and the junction held 16 bases outside the gene matches. CDR1 is MNHEY and CDR2 is SMNVEV in the germline V gene (reference sequence). The chain's CDR3 is CAILIWTGNKTYEQYF. The CDR3 DNA is TGTGCCATCCTGATCTGGACAGGGAATAAAACCTACGAGCAGTACTTC.

The chain has TRBV6-1 and TRBJ1-1, with TRBD1 matching over 7 bases. CDR3 size: 16 residues. Germline V gene lookup returns CDR1 MNHNS and CDR2 SASEGT. Trimming cost V 1 base and J 2 bases; bases outside gene matches: 7. CDR3 nucleotide sequence: TGTGCCAGCAGTGAAGTTGGGGGACAGAACAACACTGAAGCTTTCTTT. Protein: CASSEVGGQNNTEAFF.

V gene TRBV11-2 combines with J gene TRBJ1-2; D is ambiguous. This CDR3 is 16 amino acids long. Germline V lookup: CDR1 SGHAT, CDR2 FQNNGV. Trimming stripped 1 base from V and 7 bases from J, with 19 bases between. The CDR3 bases are TGTGCCAGCAGCTTAGGTCTAGGGAGTTCCTATGGTGGCTACACCTTC. This codes for CASSLGLGSSYGGYTF.

V usage is TRBV5-5 and J usage is TRBJ1-3; no clear D gene. Trimming stripped 6 bases from V and 0 bases from J, with 10 bases between. Germline CDR1 is SGHKS and CDR2 is YYEKEE (reference sequence). The CDR3 covers 14 residues. CDR3: CASTYSVSGNTIYF. CDR3 sequence (DNA): TGTGCCAGCACCTACTCCGTCTCTGGAAACACCATATATTTT.

The chain employs TRBV5-1 and TRBJ2-7, with 7 nucleotides matching TRBD1. Germline V lookup: CDR1 SGHRS, CDR2 YFSETQ. V lost 0 bases, J lost 4 bases, and 7 bases stayed unmatched. The CDR3 sequence is 15 residues long. The CDR3 protein is CASSLGGTVEYEQYF. Here the CDR3 DNA reads TGCGCCAGCAGCTTGGGTGGGACAGTTGAATACGAGCAGTACTTC.

This chain joins TRBV11-2 and TRBJ1-2, with 7 positions matching TRBD1. The V segment lost 5 bases and the J segment 5 bases; nucleotides outside the gene matches: 14. CDR1 and CDR2 (germline): SGHAT, FQNNGV. CDR3 length equals 16 residues. The CDR3 loop reads CASSKPGTGTAYGYTF. In DNA, the CDR3 is TGTGCCAGCAGCAAACCCGGCACCGGGACAGCTTATGGCTACACCTTC. The full variable domain, rest sourced from reference TRBV11-2 and TRBJ1-2, is EAGVAQSPRYKIIEKRQSVAFWCNPISGHATLYWYQQILGQGPKLLIQFQNNGVVDDSQLPKDRFSAERLKGVDSTLKIQPAKLEDSAVYLCASSKPGTGTAYGYTFGSGTRLTVV.

V gene TRBV9 combines with J gene TRBJ1-3; no clear D gene. The length of the CDR3 is 16 residues. Germline-derived CDR1 and CDR2 are SGDLS and YYNGEE. V lost 0 bases and J lost 0, with 10 bases in between. The CDR3 sequence is CASSVAVAFSGNTIYF. The CDR3 DNA sequence: TGTGCCAGCAGCGTAGCCGTGGCTTTCTCTGGAAACACCATATATTTT.